The TCR beta chain described here comes from a study of metastatic and nonmetastatic thyroid tumors. Study summary: Comparison of repertoires was carried out across blood and tumor or nodule tissue from malignant and benign thyroid patients. Study-level findings and limits: The reported finding was significantly higher TCR beta diversity in malignant thyroid tumors relative to benign nodules, in blood and tumor.

Among the patients, none had received any treatment before thyroid surgery. TCRdb re-clonotyped the PCR reads through MiXCR. The profile shows 9,100 or so clones, about 45% of them singletons. With regard to this clone: Its specificity is unknown.

In germline, CDR1 is SGHRS, CDR2 YFSETQ. CDR3 length: 13 residues. V dropped 0 bases and J dropped 10 bases, with 12 bases sitting between them. The rearrangement uses TRBV5-1 and TRBJ2-3, with D tentatively TRBD1 or TRBD2 (5 bases each). The source material was tumor tissue. This receptor was taken from a male donor with papillary thyroid cancer or a benign thyroid nodule (not recorded which). Some clones in this sample may be carry-over from other donors' samples. CDR3 protein: CASSLGLGTAQYF. CDR3 coding DNA: TGCGCCAGCAGCTTGGGGCTGGGGACGGCGCAGTATTTT. The complete variable domain, with remaining parts taken from reference TRBV5-1 and TRBJ2-3, reads KAGVTQTPRYLIKTRGQQVTLSCSPISGHRSVSWYQQTPGQGLQFLFEYFSETQRNKGNFPGRFSGRQFSNSRSEMNVSTLELGDSALYLCASSLGLGTAQYFGPGTRLTVL.